A single count supports the clone carrying this TCR beta chain. Its antigen is not identified. The CDR3 is 16 residues long. Germline CDR1 is MNHEY and CDR2 is SMNVEV (reference sequence). V lost 0 bases to trimming and J lost 4 bases, with 16 bases between them. Positive CCR7 selection of CD45RO-negative cells yielded the naive CD8 cells, and terminally differentiated effector memory CD45RA+ cells were excluded. This sample stems from a study of shared clonotypes between healthy human individuals. Study-level findings and limits: Clonotypes shared by all four sorted-subset donors had higher generation probabilities than non-shared clonotypes. Having only a few donors restricted how much genetic and exposure-history diversity was captured.

In the original analysis: Quality scores were absent from the junction-only immunoSEQ sequences, so filtering differed. Clones were sequenced by immunoSEQ multiplex PCR, and TCRdb holds only the in-frame ones, with some missing. V and J calls and clone size follow that table, whereas D and trimming were derived from the DNA. The table includes about 2,200,000 clones, about 92% detected once. This chain uses TRBV27 with TRBJ2-7; a possible D gene is TRBD1 (6 bases). Sequencing input: naive CD8+ T cells from PBMCs. This clonotype was obtained from a young man in good health. Some clones in this sample may be carry-over from other donors' samples. CDR3 residues: CASSLSIGAGTYEQYF. CDR3 coding DNA: TGTGCCAGCAGTTTATCCATAGGGGCAGGGACATACGAGCAGTACTTC.